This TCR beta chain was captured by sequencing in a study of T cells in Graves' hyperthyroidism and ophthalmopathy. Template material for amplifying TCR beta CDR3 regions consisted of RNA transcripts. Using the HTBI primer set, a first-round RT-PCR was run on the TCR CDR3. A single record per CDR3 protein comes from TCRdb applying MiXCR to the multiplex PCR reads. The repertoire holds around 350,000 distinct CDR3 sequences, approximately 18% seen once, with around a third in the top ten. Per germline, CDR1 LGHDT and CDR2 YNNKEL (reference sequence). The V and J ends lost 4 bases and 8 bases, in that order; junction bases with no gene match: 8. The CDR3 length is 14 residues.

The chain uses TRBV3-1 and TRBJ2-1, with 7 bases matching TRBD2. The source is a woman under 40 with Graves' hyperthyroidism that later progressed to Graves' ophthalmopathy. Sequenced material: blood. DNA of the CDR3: TGTGCCAGCAGCCGGGACTACCCGGTGGATGAGCAGTTCTTC. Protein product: CASSRDYPVDEQFF.